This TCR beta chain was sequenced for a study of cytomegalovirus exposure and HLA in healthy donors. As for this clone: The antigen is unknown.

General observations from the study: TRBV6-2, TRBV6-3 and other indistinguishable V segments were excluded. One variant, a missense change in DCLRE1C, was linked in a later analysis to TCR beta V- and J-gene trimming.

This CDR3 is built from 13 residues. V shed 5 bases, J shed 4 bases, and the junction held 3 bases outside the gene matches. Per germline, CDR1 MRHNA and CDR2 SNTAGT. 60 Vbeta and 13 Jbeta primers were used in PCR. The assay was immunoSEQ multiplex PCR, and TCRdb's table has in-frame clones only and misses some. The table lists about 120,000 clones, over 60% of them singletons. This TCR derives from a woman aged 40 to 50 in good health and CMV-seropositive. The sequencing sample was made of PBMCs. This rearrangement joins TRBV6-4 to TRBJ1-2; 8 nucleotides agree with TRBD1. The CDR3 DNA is TGTGCCAGCAGTACGGACAGGGTCTATGGCTACACCTTC. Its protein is CASSTDRVYGYTF.